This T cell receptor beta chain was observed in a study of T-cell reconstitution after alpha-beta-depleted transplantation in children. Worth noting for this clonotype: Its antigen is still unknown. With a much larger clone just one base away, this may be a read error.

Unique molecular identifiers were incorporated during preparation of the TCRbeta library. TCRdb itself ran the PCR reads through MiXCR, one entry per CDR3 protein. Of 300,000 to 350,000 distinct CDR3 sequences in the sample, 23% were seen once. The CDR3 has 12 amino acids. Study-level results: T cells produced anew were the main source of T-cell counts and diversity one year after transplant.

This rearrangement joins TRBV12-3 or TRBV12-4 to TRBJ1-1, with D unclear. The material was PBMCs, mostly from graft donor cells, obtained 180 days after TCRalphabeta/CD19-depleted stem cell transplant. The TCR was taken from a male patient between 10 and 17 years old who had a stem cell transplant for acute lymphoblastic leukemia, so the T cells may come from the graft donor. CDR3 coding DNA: TGTTCCAGCAGCCTCCTTAGCACTGAAGCTTTCTTT. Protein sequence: CSSSLLSTEAFF.